These T cell receptor beta chains were read from a single sample in a study of T cells in Graves' hyperthyroidism and ophthalmopathy. TCRdb re-derived calls from the multiplex PCR reads in MiXCR, one entry per CDR3 protein. The table shows approximately 620,000 distinct CDR3 sequences, with approximately 13% occurring only once. What was sequenced was blood. These receptor sequences come from a young woman with Graves' hyperthyroidism that later progressed to Graves' ophthalmopathy. The CDR3 runs from the conserved cysteine through the conserved F or W. D genes are given only for firm matches. Not every row has a clone size; where given, it reads once, few, many or a size class.

abundance: NA; j_gene: TRBJ2-7; v_gene: TRBV19; d_gene: NA; CDR3nt: TGTGCCACCAGGGACGTAGCCTACGAGCAGTACTTC; CDR3aa: CATRDVAYEQYF
abundance: NA; j_gene: TRBJ1-1; v_gene: TRBV18; d_gene: NA; CDR3nt: TGTGCCAGCTCACAGGGAAACGTTCTGGACACTGAAGCTTTCTTT; CDR3aa: CASSQGNVLDTEAFF
abundance: few; j_gene: TRBJ1-2; v_gene: TRBV6-1; d_gene: NA; CDR3nt: TGTGCCAGCTCTAAGGCCAGGGAGACTGGCTACACCTTC; CDR3aa: CASSKARETGYTF
abundance: few; j_gene: TRBJ2-1; v_gene: TRBV19; d_gene: NA; CDR3nt: TGTGCCAGTAGCCGGGACTTTTTTCTCTACAATGAGCAGTTCTTC; CDR3aa: CASSRDFFLYNEQFF
abundance: NA; j_gene: TRBJ2-2; v_gene: TRBV6-1; d_gene: NA; CDR3nt: TGTGCCAGCAGTCCGGGGACGGGGCCCGGGGAGCTGTTTTTT; CDR3aa: CASSPGTGPGELFF
abundance: many; j_gene: TRBJ2-2; v_gene: TRBV30; d_gene: NA; CDR3nt: TGTGCCTGGAGGATACTAGCTTCCGGGGAGCTGTTTTTT; CDR3aa: CAWRILASGELFF
abundance: few; j_gene: TRBJ2-1; v_gene: TRBV24-1; d_gene: NA; CDR3nt: TGTGCCACCAGTGTCACCGGGATGTGCAATGAGCAGTTCTTC; CDR3aa: CATSVTGMCNEQFF
abundance: many; j_gene: TRBJ2-3; v_gene: TRBV13; d_gene: NA; CDR3nt: TGTGCCAGCAGCGGACTGAGCACAGATACGCAGTATTTT; CDR3aa: CASSGLSTDTQYF
abundance: many; j_gene: TRBJ2-1; v_gene: TRBV2; d_gene: NA; CDR3nt: TGTGCCAGCAGTGAGAGGAGGAGCTCCTACAATGAGCAGTTCTTC; CDR3aa: CASSERRSSYNEQFF
abundance: many; j_gene: TRBJ2-1; v_gene: TRBV28; d_gene: NA; CDR3nt: TGTGCCAGCAGCCATCGGGGGAATGAGCAGTTCTTC; CDR3aa: CASSHRGNEQFF
abundance: many; j_gene: TRBJ2-7; v_gene: TRBV6-8; d_gene: NA; CDR3nt: TGTGCCAGCAAAAACAGAGAATACGAGCAGTACTTC; CDR3aa: CASKNREYEQYF
abundance: many; j_gene: TRBJ2-7; v_gene: TRBV27; d_gene: NA; CDR3nt: TGTGCTCGAGAAAGGGGGAGTCCCGAGCAGTACTTC; CDR3aa: CARERGSPEQYF
abundance: NA; j_gene: TRBJ1-1; v_gene: TRBV19; d_gene: NA; CDR3nt: TGTGCCAGTAGTACTGGGTGGACTGAAGCTTTCTTT; CDR3aa: CASSTGWTEAFF
abundance: few; j_gene: TRBJ1-5; v_gene: TRBV6-2/TRBV6-3; d_gene: NA; CDR3nt: TGTGCCAGCAGTGACCCACCCCAGCCCCAGCATTTT; CDR3aa: CASSDPPQPQHF
abundance: many; j_gene: TRBJ1-5; v_gene: TRBV7-8; d_gene: NA; CDR3nt: TGTGCCAGCAGCTCGGGGCGCGGGGCACAGCCCCAGCATTTT; CDR3aa: CASSSGRGAQPQHF
abundance: many; j_gene: TRBJ1-4; v_gene: TRBV28; d_gene: NA; CDR3nt: TGTGCCAGCCCGCTTCATCGGATGGGGGTCAGAACAACTAATGAAAAACTGTTTTTT; CDR3aa: CASPLHRMGVRTTNEKLFF
abundance: many; j_gene: TRBJ2-1; v_gene: TRBV7-3; d_gene: TRBD1; CDR3nt: TGTGCCAGCAGCTCCTCCGGGACAGGGACAAATGAGCAGTTCTTC; CDR3aa: CASSSSGTGTNEQFF